This T cell receptor beta chain emerged from a study of blood T cell repertoires in COVID-19. Study information: The United States, Italy and Spain provided the acute and convalescent COVID-19 samples. Sources were T cells, B-cell-depleted T cells, or PBMCs; the material itself was cDNA or gDNA.

The germline CDR1 and CDR2 sequences are MNHEY and SVGAGI. Deletions cut 8 bases from V and 1 base from J, with 14 bases between. There are 14 residues in the CDR3. In the original workflow: Using reference gene primer amplification, nucleated cell counts were estimated. Generated by immunoSEQ multiplex PCR, the TCRdb table keeps only in-frame clones and is missing some. V and J calls plus clone size are reproduced from that table; the DNA served to infer D and trimming. The repertoire holds about 260,000 clones, with around nine tenths as singletons. The clonotype comes from a man aged 25 to 40 with active or convalescent COVID-19. The sample comprised peripheral blood. The rearrangement uses TRBV6-5 and TRBJ1-1, with D tentatively TRBD1 (5 bases). The CDR3 sequence is CASALGLSNTEAFF. The CDR3 DNA sequence: TGTGCCAGCGCCCTGGGACTGTCGAACACTGAAGCTTTCTTT.